These 22 T cell receptor beta chains share one sample of origin, sequenced in a study of OX40 agonist ivuxolimab in advanced cancers. To prepare the library, the immunoSEQ multiplex PCR assay was applied. The clones in this table, taken by TCRdb from immuneACCESS, are in-frame only. Not every clone is retained; where verified, under half of the shortfall comes from an unresolved V gene, and the cause of the rest is unknown. The sample records tens of thousands of clones, roughly 83% of which are singletons. Approximately 0.75% of the sample is in the top ten clones. This sample comprised CD4+ or CD8+ T cells sorted from blood, obtained in a trial of the OX40 agonist ivuxolimab. These receptors were collected from an adult with an advanced solid tumor such as melanoma, head and neck, liver or kidney cancer.

There are a few counts of this clone. This chain links TRBV28 with TRBJ2-1, with 9 bases lining up with TRBD2. This CDR3 contains 14 residues. CDR1 is MDHEN, CDR2 SYDVKM, per germline. After removal of 3 bases from V and 8 bases from J, the junction contained 5 bases not matched to a gene. CDR3 loop: CASSLGGRAHEQFF. As DNA, the CDR3 is TGTGCCAGCAGTTTGGGCGGGAGGGCTCATGAGCAGTTCTTC.

This chain connects TRBV7-3 to TRBJ2-1; 9 nucleotides agree with TRBD2. J was trimmed by 6 bases and V by 2 bases; bases with no gene match: 5. The CDR3 covers 15 residues. CDR1 and CDR2 from the germline V gene are SGHTA and FQGTGA. CDR3 in DNA: TGTGCCAGCAGCTTAGAGGGGACTAGCCTCAATGAGCAGTTCTTC. Amino acid sequence: CASSLEGTSLNEQFF.

Concerning this clone: Germline is not matched at one junction end, which may reflect a read error. The CDR3 DNA follows: TGTGCCAGCTCACCGTTTTCTGACTATGACTACACCTTC. It is translated as CASSPFSDYDYTF. The gene calls are TRBV18 and TRBJ1-2, with D unresolved. The CDR3 runs 13 residues. CDR1 and CDR2 (germline): KGHSH, LQKENI.

This rearrangement joins TRBV7-8 to TRBJ2-2; 10 nucleotides line up with TRBD2. The CDR3 loop spans 18 amino acids. Per germline, CDR1 SGHVS and CDR2 FQNEAQ. V trimming: 1 base; J trimming: 7 bases; junction bases outside the gene matches: 12. The CDR3: CASSLVRLAGEQGGELFF. DNA of the CDR3: TGTGCCAGCAGCTTAGTTCGCCTAGCGGGAGAGCAAGGCGGGGAGCTGTTTTTT.

This rearrangement joins TRBV5-1 to TRBJ2-5, with D possibly called TRBD1 or TRBD2 (5 bases each). Between the trimmed V and J ends, which lost 4 bases and 2 bases, there was a span of 15 bases. The CDR3 length is 15 residues. The germline CDR1 and CDR2 sequences are SGHRS and YFSETQ. The CDR3 region is CASSPNPGPQETQYF. The CDR3, as DNA: TGCGCCAGCAGCCCCAACCCGGGGCCACAAGAGACCCAGTACTTC.

This rearrangement joins TRBV27 to TRBJ2-7, with D possibly being TRBD1 (5 bases). This CDR3 is 15 amino acids long. V was clipped by 5 bases and J by 4 bases, with 18 bases between them. Germline V gives CDR1 MNHEY, CDR2 SMNVEV (reference sequence). The CDR3 DNA reads as TGTGCCAGCAGTCGACAGCCAGGGCTGCCTTACGAGCAGTACTTC. Translated: CASSRQPGLPYEQYF.

The chain has TRBV5-6 and TRBJ2-2, with unresolved D. The V and J ends lost 0 bases and 8 bases respectively, with 11 bases between them. The CDR3 is 14 residues long. The germline gives CDR1 SGHDT, CDR2 YYEEEE. The CDR3 protein is CASSLVVSRGELFF. The DNA for the CDR3 is TGTGCCAGCAGCTTGGTTGTCAGCCGAGGGGAGCTGTTTTTT.

This clone was seen more than once but under ten times. The rearrangement joins TRBV5-1 to TRBJ2-7; tentatively, D is TRBD1 or TRBD2 (5 bases each). Trimming took off 1 base at V and 0 bases at J, with 8 bases between the two ends. Germline loops: CDR1 SGHRS, CDR2 YFSETQ. This CDR3 comprises 14 residues. The CDR3 region has the DNA TGCGCCAGCAGCTTGTTAGGGACCTCCTACGAGCAGTACTTC. Translation gives CASSLLGTSYEQYF.

The table lists this clone with a count of one. Other DNA sequences of this sample code for an identical CDR3. The chain is built from TRBV2 and TRBJ2-1; 8 nucleotides agree with TRBD2. Germline lookup yields CDR1 SNHLY and CDR2 FYNNEI. Trimming took 1 base from V and 4 from J; bases not matched to a gene: 3. This CDR3 is built from 15 residues. CDR3 sequence: CASSEGLAGYNEQFF. In nucleotides, the CDR3 is TGTGCCAGCAGTGAAGGGCTAGCGGGTTACAATGAGCAGTTCTTC.

This clone was counted once. CDR3 region: CASSWGTSPGEQFF. For the CDR3, the DNA is TGCGCCAGCAGCTGGGGGACTAGCCCGGGTGAGCAGTTCTTC. The V and J genes are TRBV5-1 and TRBJ2-1; 9 nucleotides match TRBD2. Losses at the gene ends were 3 bases for V and 9 bases for J; bases not matched to a gene: 7. In germline, CDR1 is SGHRS, CDR2 YFSETQ. This CDR3 region has 14 residues. The whole variable domain, filled in from reference TRBV5-1 and TRBJ2-1, reads KAGVTQTPRYLIKTRGQQVTLSCSPISGHRSVSWYQQTPGQGLQFLFEYFSETQRNKGNFPGRFSGRQFSNSRSEMNVSTLELGDSALYLCASSWGTSPGEQFFGPGTRLTVL.

The V gene is TRBV5-8, the J gene TRBJ1-3; unclear D gene. CDR3 size: 12 residues. From germline, CDR1 is SGHTS and CDR2 YDEGEE. V was pared by 2 bases and J by 8 bases, with 8 bases between. The CDR3 spells CASSFQPDTIYF. The CDR3 bases are TGTGCCAGCAGCTTCCAGCCGGACACCATATATTTT.

This chain connects TRBV7-8 to TRBJ1-2; TRBD1 is a possible D gene (6 bases). V was cut by 5 bases and J by 4 bases, with 20 bases left in between. This CDR3 contains 16 residues. CDR1 and CDR2 (germline): SGHVS, FQNEAQ. CDR3 bases: TGTGCCAGCAGCCCAGTGGGACACTTCGTAATCTATGGCTACACCTTC. Amino acid sequence: CASSPVGHFVIYGYTF.

The chain links TRBV6-1 to TRBJ1-2, with a possible D match to TRBD1 (5 bases). The CDR3 loop spans 13 amino acids. CDR1 is MNHNS and CDR2 is SASEGT in the germline V gene. The germline V and J ends were trimmed by 6 bases and 2 bases, with 10 bases remaining between them. In DNA form, the CDR3 reads TGTGCCAGCAGACAGACAGTGAACTATGGCTACACCTTC. Its translation is CASRQTVNYGYTF.

V and J are TRBV7-2 and TRBJ1-3; D is unresolved. CDR1 and CDR2 (germline): SGHTA, FQGNSA. The CDR3 contains 15 residues. Deletions cut 5 bases from V and 2 bases from J, with 13 bases between. Here the CDR3 DNA reads TGTGCCAGCAGCCCCCGGGTTTTCCCTGGAAACACCATATATTTT. This gives the protein CASSPRVFPGNTIYF.

The V and J genes are TRBV7-8 and TRBJ2-3, with D possibly TRBD1 on 5 matching bases. The CDR3 sequence is 13 residues long. Germline values: CDR1 SGHVS, CDR2 FQNEAQ. V was shortened by 5 bases and J by 3 bases, with 9 bases between the two germline ends. CDR3: CASSPTVTDTQYF. The DNA of the CDR3 is TGTGCCAGCAGCCCGACAGTTACAGATACGCAGTATTTT.

Regarding this clone: Other nucleotide sequences from this sample produce the same CDR3. The chain uses TRBV30 and TRBJ2-1; D might be TRBD2 (7 bases). The CDR3 has 14 residues. Trimming removed 3 bases from V and 3 bases from J, with 12 bases in between. Per germline, CDR1 GTSNPN and CDR2 SVGIG (reference sequence). CDR3 region: CAWSRGGLYNEQFF. CDR3 DNA: TGTGCCTGGAGCCGCGGGGGCCTCTACAATGAGCAGTTCTTC.

This clone was found once. V usage is TRBV2 and J usage is TRBJ2-5; D gene unclear. Trimming took 4 bases from V and 4 from J, leaving 10 bases between them. CDR3 size: 13 residues. CDR1 and CDR2 from the germline V gene are SNHLY and FYNNEI. CDR3 in DNA: TGTGCCAGCAGTGTTGAACTTCTAGAGACCCAGTACTTC. It is translated as CASSVELLETQYF. Full variable domain (rest looked up from reference TRBV2 and TRBJ2-5): EPEVTQTPSHQVTQMGQEVILRCVPISNHLYFYWYRQILGQKVEFLVSFYNNEISEKSEIFDDQFSVERPDGSNFTLKIRSTKLEDSAMYFCASSVELLETQYFGPGTRLLVL.

J is TRBJ2-7 and V is TRBV14; 9 positions match TRBD2. V trimming: 4 bases; J trimming: 6 bases; junction bases outside the gene matches: 10. CDR1 is SGHDN and CDR2 is FVKESK in the germline V gene. CDR3 size: 15 residues. The DNA of the CDR3 is TGTGCCAGCAGCCCCTCCTTAGCGGGAGTCGGCGAGCAGTACTTC. It translates to CASSPSLAGVGEQYF.

CDR3 amino acids: CASRALAYGYTF. The CDR3, as DNA: TGTGCCAGCAGAGCCTTAGCCTATGGCTACACCTTC. The rearrangement uses TRBV5-6 and TRBJ1-2; D remains ambiguous. The V gene lost 5 bases and the J gene lost 4 bases, with 9 bases spanning the gap. CDR1 and CDR2 from the germline V gene are SGHDT and YYEEEE. This CDR3 is built from 12 residues.

The V gene is TRBV19, the J gene TRBJ1-1, with 7 bases aligning to TRBD1. CDR3 length equals 16 residues. V trimming: 4 bases; J trimming: 1 base; junction bases outside the gene matches: 9. Germline V CDR1 and CDR2: LNHDA, SQIVND (reference sequence). The CDR3 DNA reads TGTGCCAGTAGTAGACGAGGGGGCTTGGGGAACACTGAAGCTTTCTTT. It yields the protein CASSRRGGLGNTEAFF.

The V and J genes are TRBV4-2 and TRBJ1-4; no clear D. V lost 1 base and J 2 bases, leaving 11 bases between the germline ends. The CDR3 runs 16 residues. Germline assignment: CDR1 LGHNA and CDR2 YNFKEQ. The CDR3 bases are TGTGCCAGCAGCCAAGTGCCGGGAGGTACTAATGAAAAACTGTTTTTT. Residues: CASSQVPGGTNEKLFF.

The chain has TRBV18 and TRBJ1-2, with a tentative D call TRBD1 (6 bases). Per the germline V gene, CDR1 is KGHSH and CDR2 is LQKENI. The CDR3 has 14 residues. V shed 3 bases and J shed 6 bases, with 14 bases lying between them. The CDR3 DNA follows: TGTGCCAGCTCACCTCAACAGGGAAGGAATGGCTACACCTTC. The encoded protein is CASSPQQGRNGYTF.